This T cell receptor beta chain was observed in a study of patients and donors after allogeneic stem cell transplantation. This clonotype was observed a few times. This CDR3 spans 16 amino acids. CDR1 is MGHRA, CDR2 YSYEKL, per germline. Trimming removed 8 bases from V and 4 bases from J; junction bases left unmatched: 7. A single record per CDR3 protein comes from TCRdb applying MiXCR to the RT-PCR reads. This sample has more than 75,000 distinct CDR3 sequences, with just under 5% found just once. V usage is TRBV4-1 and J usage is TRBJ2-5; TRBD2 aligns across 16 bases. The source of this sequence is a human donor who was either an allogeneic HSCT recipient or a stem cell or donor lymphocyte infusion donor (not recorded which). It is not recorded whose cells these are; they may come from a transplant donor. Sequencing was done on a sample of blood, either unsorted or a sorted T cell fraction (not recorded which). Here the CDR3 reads CASAPGLAGGGETQYF. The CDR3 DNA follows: TGCGCCAGCGCTCCGGGACTAGCGGGAGGGGGAGAGACCCAGTACTTC.